Sequencing of this T cell receptor (beta chain) was carried out in a study of vaccination effects on CD4 cells after COVID-19. As for this clone: The antigen is unknown.

The ViraFEST assay expanded antigen-specific CD4+ T cells with viral peptide pools before sequencing. Around day 10 of culture, CD4+ T cells were separated out. Fresh IL-2-containing medium replaced half the medium on days 3 and 7. Profiled with immunoSEQ multiplex PCR; TCRdb holds only in-frame clones, not every one. The table lists approximately 82,000 clones, around 76% of them singletons, with 1.5% to 2% in the top ten. This CDR3 has 14 amino acids. The germline gives CDR1 MRHNA, CDR2 SNTAGT. After removal of 3 bases from V and 8 bases from J, the junction contained 7 bases not matched to a gene. This chain connects TRBV6-4 to TRBJ1-2; 9 nucleotides line up with TRBD1. Sequenced material: CD4+ T cells from PBMCs cultured with HCoV-229E spike peptides, taken before COVID-19 vaccination. The source of this sequence is a human donor who received a COVID-19 vaccine. The CDR3 region is CASSEWGQGWGYTF. CDR3 DNA sequence: TGTGCCAGCAGTGAGTGGGGACAGGGATGGGGCTACACCTTC.